These 10 T cell receptor beta chains came from one sample sequenced in a study of T cell responses to AZD1222 COVID-19 vaccine (dated by TCRdb to the early 2020s). Reading the label with the study, this specimen's time point is: baseline before first vaccination. Library prep was done by the immunoSEQ multiplex PCR assay. The table comes from immuneACCESS by way of TCRdb, which keeps in-frame sequences with V and J called. Part of the clones is missing from these tables; in studies checked, under half for an unresolved V gene and the rest for unknown reasons. The table for this sample lists about 180,000 clones; more than 80% of them were counted only once. About 3% of the sample lies in the top ten. The source material was peripheral blood, sampled on day 0 of AZD1222 vaccination. The receptors here all came from an adult in good health.

This sequence joins TRBV3-1 (or the pseudogene TRBV3-2) and TRBJ1-2, with TRBD1 identical over 9 bases. Losses at the gene ends were 3 bases for V and 6 bases for J; bases not matched to a gene: 5. CDR1 LGHDT and CDR2 YNNKEL come from the germline V gene (reference sequence). CDR3 length equals 14 residues. Here the CDR3 reads CASSHSDRGHGYTF. CDR3 nucleotides: TGTGCCAGCAGCCACTCGGACAGGGGCCATGGCTACACCTTC.

The count of this clone is one. The CDR3 region is CASRGWTANTEAFF. CDR3 in DNA: TGTGCCAGCAGGGGTTGGACAGCGAACACTGAAGCTTTCTTT. The rearrangement links TRBV6-5 to TRBJ1-1, with D perhaps matching TRBD1 (6 bases). The CDR3 spans 14 residues. Germline loops: CDR1 MNHEY, CDR2 SVGAGI. V lost 6 bases and J lost 1, with 12 bases in between.

This clone turned up a few times. The chain has TRBV6-1 and TRBJ1-6; D might be TRBD1 (6 bases). CDR1 and CDR2 from the germline V gene are MNHNS and SASEGT. The CDR3 is 19 residues long. V was trimmed by 0 bases and J by 7 bases, leaving 22 bases between them. The CDR3 DNA reads as TGTGCCAGCAGTGAAGCGACAGCCGGGTCAGGGGCCGCGAATTCACCCCTCCACTTT. It is translated as CASSEATAGSGAANSPLHF.

The rearrangement links TRBV5-5 to TRBJ1-1, with 10 bases aligning to TRBD1. Germline loops: CDR1 SGHKS, CDR2 YYEKEE (reference sequence). V dropped 4 bases and J dropped 4; count of bases not matched to a gene: 13. The CDR3 totals 17 residues. The CDR3 loop is CASSPGQGMGVGTEAFF. The DNA of the CDR3 is TGTGCCAGCAGCCCGGGACAGGGGATGGGGGTTGGCACTGAAGCTTTCTTT.

Here the CDR3 reads CASSYSPLGTGTEQYF. The CDR3 DNA is TGTGCCAGCAGTTACTCCCCCCTCGGGACAGGGACCGAGCAGTACTTC. The chain couples TRBV6-2 or TRBV6-3 to TRBJ2-7; TRBD1 aligns across 9 bases. The CDR3 extends over 16 amino acids. The germline gives CDR1 MNHEY, CDR2 SVGEGT. V was pared by 0 bases and J by 6 bases, with 9 bases of the junction left unmatched.

The chain is built from TRBV6-5 and TRBJ2-7; a weak D match, TRBD1 (6 bases). Germline V CDR1 and CDR2: MNHEY, SVGAGI. V was cut by 7 bases and J by 2 bases, with 15 bases left in between. This CDR3 region has 14 residues. CDR3 residues: CASNFRDKPYEQYF. The CDR3 DNA follows: TGTGCCAGCAATTTCCGGGACAAACCCTACGAGCAGTACTTC.

The genes are TRBV11-2 and TRBJ1-1; no clear D gene. CDR1 and CDR2 (germline): SGHAT, FQNNGV. The CDR3 extends over 13 amino acids. V was clipped by 1 base and J by 0 bases, with 3 bases between them. CDR3 residues: CASSLGLNTEAFF. For the CDR3, the DNA is TGTGCCAGCAGCTTAGGCCTGAACACTGAAGCTTTCTTT.

The sample holds one count of this clone. The J gene is TRBJ1-2, the V gene TRBV5-4, with D unresolved. Germline CDR1 is SGHNT and CDR2 is YYREEE (reference sequence). Trimming stripped 0 bases from V and 3 bases from J, with 6 bases between. The CDR3 length is 13 residues. CDR3 nucleotide sequence: TGTGCCAGCAGCTTGGTAACCGACTATGGCTACACCTTC. Amino acid sequence: CASSLVTDYGYTF.

V is TRBV5-6 and J is TRBJ1-1; possibly TRBD1 for D (6 bases). This CDR3 spans 15 amino acids. V lost 2 bases, J lost 1 base, and 12 bases lay in between. The germline CDR1 and CDR2 sequences are SGHDT and YYEEEE. The CDR3 coding sequence is TGTGCCAGCAGCTTAAAATACAGGGCGAACACTGAAGCTTTCTTT. This sequence encodes CASSLKYRANTEAFF.

The chain carries TRBV19 and TRBJ2-7, with 10 bases lining up with TRBD2. This CDR3 is built from 15 residues. Germline V CDR1 and CDR2: LNHDA, SQIVND (reference sequence). V shed 3 bases, J shed 3 bases, and the junction held 5 bases outside the gene matches. The CDR3 sequence: CASSIQLAGDYEQYF. The CDR3 DNA is TGTGCCAGTAGTATTCAGCTAGCGGGAGACTACGAGCAGTACTTC.